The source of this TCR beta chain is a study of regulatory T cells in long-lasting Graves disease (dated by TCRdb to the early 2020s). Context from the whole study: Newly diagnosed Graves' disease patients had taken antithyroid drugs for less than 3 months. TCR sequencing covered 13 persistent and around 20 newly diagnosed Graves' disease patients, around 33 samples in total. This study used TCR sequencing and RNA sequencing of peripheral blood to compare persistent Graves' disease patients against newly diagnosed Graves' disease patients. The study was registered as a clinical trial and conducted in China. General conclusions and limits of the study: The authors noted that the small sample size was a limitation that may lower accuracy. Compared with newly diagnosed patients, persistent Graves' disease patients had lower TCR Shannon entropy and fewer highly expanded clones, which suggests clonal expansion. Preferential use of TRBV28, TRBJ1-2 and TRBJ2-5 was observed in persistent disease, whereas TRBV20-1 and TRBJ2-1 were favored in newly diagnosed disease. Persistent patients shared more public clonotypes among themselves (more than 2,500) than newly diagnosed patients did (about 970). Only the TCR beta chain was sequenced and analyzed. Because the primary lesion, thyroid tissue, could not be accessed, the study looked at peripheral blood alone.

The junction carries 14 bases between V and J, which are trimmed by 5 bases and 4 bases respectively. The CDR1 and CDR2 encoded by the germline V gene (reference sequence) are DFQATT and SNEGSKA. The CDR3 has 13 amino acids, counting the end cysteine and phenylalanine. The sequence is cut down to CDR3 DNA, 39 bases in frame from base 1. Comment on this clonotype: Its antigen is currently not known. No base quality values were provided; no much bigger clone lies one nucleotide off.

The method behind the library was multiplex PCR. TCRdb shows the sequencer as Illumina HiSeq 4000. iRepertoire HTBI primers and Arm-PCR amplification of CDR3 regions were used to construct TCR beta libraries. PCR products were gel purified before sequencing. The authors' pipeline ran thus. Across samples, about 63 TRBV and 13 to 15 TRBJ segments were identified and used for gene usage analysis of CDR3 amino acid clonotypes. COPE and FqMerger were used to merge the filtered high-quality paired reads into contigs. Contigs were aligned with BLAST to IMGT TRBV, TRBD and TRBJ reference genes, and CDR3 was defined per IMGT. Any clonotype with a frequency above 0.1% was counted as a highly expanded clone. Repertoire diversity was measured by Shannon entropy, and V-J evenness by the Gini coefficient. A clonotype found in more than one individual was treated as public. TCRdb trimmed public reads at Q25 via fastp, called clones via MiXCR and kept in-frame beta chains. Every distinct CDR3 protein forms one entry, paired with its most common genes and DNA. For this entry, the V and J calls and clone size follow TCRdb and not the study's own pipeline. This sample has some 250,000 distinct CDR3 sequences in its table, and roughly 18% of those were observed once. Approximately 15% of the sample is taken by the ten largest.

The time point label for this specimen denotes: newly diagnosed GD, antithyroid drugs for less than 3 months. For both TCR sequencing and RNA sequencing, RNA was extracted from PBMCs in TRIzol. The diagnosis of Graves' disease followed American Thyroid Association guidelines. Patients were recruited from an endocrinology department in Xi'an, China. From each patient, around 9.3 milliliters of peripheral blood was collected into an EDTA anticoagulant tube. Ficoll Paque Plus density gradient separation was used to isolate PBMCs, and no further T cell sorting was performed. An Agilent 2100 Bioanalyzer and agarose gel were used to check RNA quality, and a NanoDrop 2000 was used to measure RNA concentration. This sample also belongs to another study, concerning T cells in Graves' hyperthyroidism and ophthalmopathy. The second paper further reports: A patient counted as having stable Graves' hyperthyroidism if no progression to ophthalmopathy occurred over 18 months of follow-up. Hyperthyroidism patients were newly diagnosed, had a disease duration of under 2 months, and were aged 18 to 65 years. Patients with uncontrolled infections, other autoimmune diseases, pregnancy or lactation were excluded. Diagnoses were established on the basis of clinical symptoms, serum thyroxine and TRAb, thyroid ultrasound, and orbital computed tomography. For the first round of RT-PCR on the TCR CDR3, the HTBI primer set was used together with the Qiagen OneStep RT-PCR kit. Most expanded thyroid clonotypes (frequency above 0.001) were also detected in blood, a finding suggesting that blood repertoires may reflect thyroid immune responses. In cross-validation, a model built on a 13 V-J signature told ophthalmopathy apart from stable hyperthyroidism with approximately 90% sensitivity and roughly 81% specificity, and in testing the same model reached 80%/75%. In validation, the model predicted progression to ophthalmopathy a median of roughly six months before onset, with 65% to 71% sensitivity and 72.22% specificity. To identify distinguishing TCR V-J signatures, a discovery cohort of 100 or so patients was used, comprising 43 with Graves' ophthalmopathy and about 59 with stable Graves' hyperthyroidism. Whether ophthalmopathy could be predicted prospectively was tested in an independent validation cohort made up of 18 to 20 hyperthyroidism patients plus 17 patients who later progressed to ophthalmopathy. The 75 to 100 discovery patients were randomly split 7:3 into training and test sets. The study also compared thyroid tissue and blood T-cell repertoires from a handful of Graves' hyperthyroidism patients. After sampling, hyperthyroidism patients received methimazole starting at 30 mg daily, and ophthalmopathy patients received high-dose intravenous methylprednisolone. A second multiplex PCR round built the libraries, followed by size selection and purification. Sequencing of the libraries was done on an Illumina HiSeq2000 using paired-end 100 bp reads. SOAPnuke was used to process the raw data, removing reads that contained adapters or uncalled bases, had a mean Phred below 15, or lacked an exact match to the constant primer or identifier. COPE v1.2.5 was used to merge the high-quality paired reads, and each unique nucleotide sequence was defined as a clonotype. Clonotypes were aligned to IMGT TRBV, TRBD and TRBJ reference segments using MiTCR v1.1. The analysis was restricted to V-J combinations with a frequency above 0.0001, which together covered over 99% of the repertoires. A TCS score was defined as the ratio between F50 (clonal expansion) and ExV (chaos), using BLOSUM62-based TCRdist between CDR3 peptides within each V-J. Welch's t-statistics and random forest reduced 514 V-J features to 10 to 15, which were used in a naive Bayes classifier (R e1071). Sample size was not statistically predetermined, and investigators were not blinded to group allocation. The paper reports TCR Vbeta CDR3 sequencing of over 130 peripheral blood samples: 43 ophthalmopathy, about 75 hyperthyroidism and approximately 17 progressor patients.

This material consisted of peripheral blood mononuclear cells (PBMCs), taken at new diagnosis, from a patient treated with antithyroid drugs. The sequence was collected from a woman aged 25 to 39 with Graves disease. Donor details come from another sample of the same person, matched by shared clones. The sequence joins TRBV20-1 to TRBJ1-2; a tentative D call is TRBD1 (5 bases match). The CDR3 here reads CSAGGGPTYGYTF. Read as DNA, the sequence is TGCAGTGCTGGGGGGGGACCGACCTATGGCTACACCTTC.